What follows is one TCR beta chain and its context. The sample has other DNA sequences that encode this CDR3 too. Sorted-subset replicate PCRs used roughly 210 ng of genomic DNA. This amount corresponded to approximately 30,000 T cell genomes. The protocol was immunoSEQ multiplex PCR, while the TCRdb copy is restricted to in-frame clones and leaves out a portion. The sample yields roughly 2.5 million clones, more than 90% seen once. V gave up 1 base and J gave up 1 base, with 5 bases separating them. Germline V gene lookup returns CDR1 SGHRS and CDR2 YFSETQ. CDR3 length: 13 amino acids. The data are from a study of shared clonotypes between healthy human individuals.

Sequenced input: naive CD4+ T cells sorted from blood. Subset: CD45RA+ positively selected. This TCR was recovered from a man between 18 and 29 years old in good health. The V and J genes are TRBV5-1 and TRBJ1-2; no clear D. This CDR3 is CASSLSLNYGYTF. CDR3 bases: TGCGCCAGCAGCTTGAGTCTTAACTATGGCTACACCTTC.